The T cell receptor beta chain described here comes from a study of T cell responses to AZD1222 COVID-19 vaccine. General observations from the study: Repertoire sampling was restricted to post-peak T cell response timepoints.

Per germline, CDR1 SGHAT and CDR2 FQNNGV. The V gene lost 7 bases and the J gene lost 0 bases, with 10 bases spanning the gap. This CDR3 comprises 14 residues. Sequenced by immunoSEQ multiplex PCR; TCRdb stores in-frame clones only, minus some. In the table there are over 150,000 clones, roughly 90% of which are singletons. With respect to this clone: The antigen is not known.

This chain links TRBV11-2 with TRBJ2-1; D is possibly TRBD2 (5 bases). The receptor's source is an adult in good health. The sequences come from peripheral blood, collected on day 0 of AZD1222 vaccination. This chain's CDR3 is CASIREGSYNEQFF. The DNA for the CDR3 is TGTGCCAGCATTCGCGAGGGCTCCTACAATGAGCAGTTCTTC.